This T cell receptor beta chain was profiled in a study of OX40 agonist ivuxolimab in advanced cancers. Germline values: CDR1 SEHNR, CDR2 FQNEAQ (reference sequence). Trimming took 5 bases from V and 3 from J, leaving 17 bases between them. The length of the CDR3 is 15 residues. This clone came up a few times. The antigen is unknown. Study outcomes and limitations: Expanded peripheral T cell antigen specificity was not determined.

Clones were read by immunoSEQ multiplex PCR, and TCRdb kept only the in-frame ones, dropping some. The sample includes fewer than 90,000 clones, over 85% seen only once; the top ten take under 8%. The source of this sequence is an adult with an advanced solid tumor such as melanoma, head and neck, liver or kidney cancer. V usage is TRBV7-9 and J usage is TRBJ2-7; D is possibly TRBD2 (5 bases). The material was CD4+ or CD8+ T cells sorted from blood, obtained in a trial of the OX40 agonist ivuxolimab. CDR3 sequence (DNA): TGTGCCAGCAGCCTGGACCCGGGGTGGCGCTACGAGCAGTACTTC. This translates into CASSLDPGWRYEQYF.